This T cell receptor (beta chain) was sequenced in a study of beta chain features in type 1 diabetes. Overall study results and limits: Naive, central memory and Treg TCRB repertoires seemed to resemble each other more closely in patients than they did in healthy donors.

Germline values: CDR1 SQVTM, CDR2 ANQGSEA. This CDR3 is built from 14 residues. Trimming left V 3 bases short and J 1 base short, with 12 bases between. The whole isolated RNA underwent reverse transcription, so sequencing captured expressed TCRB transcripts. Data came from immunoSEQ multiplex PCR; TCRdb stores just in-frame clones and leaves some out. Altogether about 320,000 clones are present, around 15% being singletons, with the ten largest covering about 6.6%. This clone was counted only a few times. Antigen: not known. The chain joins TRBV29-1 to TRBJ1-1; D not certain. The origin of this receptor is a man aged 25-45 years in good health. The sample taken for sequencing was central memory CD4+ T cells from blood. The CDR3: CSVEGFQENTEAFF. In DNA, the CDR3 is TGCAGCGTTGAGGGCTTCCAGGAGAACACTGAAGCTTTCTTT. Filled out from reference TRBV29-1 and TRBJ1-1, the complete variable domain reads SAVISQKPSRDICQRGTSLTIQCQVDSQVTMMFWYRQQPGQSLTLIATANQGSEATYESGFVIDKFPISRPNLTFSTLTVSNMSPEDSSIYLCSVEGFQENTEAFFGQGTRLTVV.